The 4 T cell receptor beta chains reported below all come from one sample, sequenced in a study of blood T cell repertoires in COVID-19. The data were produced by immunoSEQ multiplex PCR, yet TCRdb's version contains in-frame clones alone and is incomplete. The sample lists fewer than 200,000 clones; about four fifths were seen once. The sample taken for sequencing was PBMCs or T cells enriched from blood (not recorded which). These receptors came from a woman aged 30 to 39 who had been exposed to COVID-19.

J is TRBJ1-2 and V is TRBV5-3; D is perhaps TRBD1 (5 bases). TRBV5-3 is reported as an ORF; its role is uncertain. Deletions cut 0 bases from V and 7 bases from J, with 19 bases between. The CDR3 length is 16 residues. The CDR3 protein is CARSLADHAGNGGYTF. Here the CDR3 DNA reads TGTGCCAGAAGCTTGGCCGACCACGCAGGGAATGGTGGCTACACCTTC.

This clone was observed at least ten times. The chain employs TRBV9 and TRBJ2-1, with a possible D match to TRBD2 (5 bases). CDR1 is SGDLS, CDR2 YYNGEE, per germline. The length of the CDR3 is 13 residues. Trimming removed 6 bases from V and 8 bases from J, with 15 bases in between. The CDR3 nucleotides are TGTGCCAGCACCATTGGATCGGGGTATGAGCAGTTCTTC. It specifies CASTIGSGYEQFF.

J is TRBJ2-7 and V is TRBV18; the D is unclear. V gave up 6 bases and J gave up 2 bases, with 5 bases separating them. CDR3 size: 11 residues. Germline lookup yields CDR1 KGHSH and CDR2 LQKENI. CDR3: CASSRTYEQYF. The CDR3 nucleotides read TGTGCCAGCTCGCGAACCTACGAGCAGTACTTC.

The chain is built from TRBV5-4 and TRBJ1-2, with a possible D match to TRBD1 (5 bases). The CDR3 loop spans 15 amino acids. The germline gives CDR1 SGHNT, CDR2 YYREEE (reference sequence). Trimming pared 3 bases from V and 5 bases from J, leaving 17 bases between. The CDR3 reads CASSSDAGGCYGYTF. CDR3 bases: TGTGCCAGCAGCTCCGACGCCGGGGGGTGTTATGGCTACACCTTC.